This T cell receptor (beta chain) is from a study of regulatory T cells in long-lasting Graves disease. CDR1 is SGHVS, CDR2 FQNEAQ, per germline. Trimming took off 5 bases at V and 5 bases at J, with 16 bases between the two ends. The CDR3 spans 15 residues. HTBI primers from iRepertoire and Arm-PCR of CDR3 regions yielded the TCR beta libraries. TCRdb reprocessed the multiplex PCR reads with MiXCR, giving one entry per CDR3 protein. The sample lists 350,000 to 450,000 distinct CDR3 sequences, less than 25% seen once, with 20% to 25% in the top ten. The time point: persistent/refractory GD, antithyroid drugs over 5 years with positive TRAb. TCR sequences were obtained from RNA taken from PBMCs. General observations from the study: TRBV28 was favored in persistent disease, as were TRBJ1-2 and TRBJ2-5.

This clonotype has only a few counts. The antigen remains undetermined. The chain couples TRBV7-8 to TRBJ2-1; TRBD2 is a possible D gene (5 bases). Sequenced here: peripheral blood mononuclear cells (PBMCs), sampled when the disease was refractory, from a patient treated with antithyroid drugs. The source of this sequence is a female donor with Graves disease. The CDR3 coding sequence is TGTGCCAGCAGCCTCCGTCGGGAAGATAACAATGAGCAGTTCTTC. It codes for CASSLRREDNNEQFF.